A selection of T cell receptor beta chains follows, all from one sample in a study of blood T cell repertoires in COVID-19. TCRdb keeps only in-frame clones here, not all; method: immunoSEQ multiplex PCR. The table has approximately 360,000 clones, about 90% seen once; the top ten hold roughly 1.9%. Sequencing was carried out using PBMCs or T cells enriched from blood (not recorded which). The receptors derive from a man aged 35-49 years in a cohort exposed to, infected with or recovered from COVID-19 (not recorded which). CDR3s include the opening cysteine and the closing phenylalanine or tryptophan. Each record gives: clone size, V gene, D gene, J gene, CDR3 DNA, CDR3 protein. A D gene is named only where the DNA matches it firmly. Clone size is stated in some rows and not others, as once, few, many or a class when expanded.

-	TRBV10-3	TRBD1	TRBJ2-5	TGTGCCATCAGTGCGGACAGGGAAGAGACCCAGTACTTC	CAISADREETQYF
few	TRBV5-1	-	TRBJ1-1	TGCGCCAGCAGCTCAGCAGGGGACATGAACACTGAAGCTTTCTTT	CASSSAGDMNTEAFF
-	TRBV2	-	TRBJ2-1	TGTGCCAGCAGTGATCACGGGTCGAATGAGCAGTTCTTC	CASSDHGSNEQFF
-	TRBV15	-	TRBJ2-1	TGTGCCACCAGCAGATCAACTAGCTACAATGAGCAGTTCTTC	CATSRSTSYNEQFF
few	TRBV4-1	TRBD2	TRBJ2-7	TGCGCCAGCTCACTAGCGGGGTCACTCGAGCAGTACTTC	CASSLAGSLEQYF
-	TRBV5-1	TRBD1	TRBJ2-5	TGCGCCAGCAGCCCGGGACAGACACAAGAGACCCAGTACTTC	CASSPGQTQETQYF
-	TRBV18	TRBD1	TRBJ2-3	TGTGCCAGCTCATGGGACAGGGCTAAAGATACGCAGTATTTT	CASSWDRAKDTQYF
few	TRBV5-1	TRBD2	TRBJ2-1	TGCGCCAGCAGCTCTAGGACTAGCGGGAGGGCCGGTGAGCAGTTCTTC	CASSSRTSGRAGEQFF
-	TRBV4-2	TRBD1	TRBJ1-4	TGTGCCAGCAGCCGCGGGGACAGGAAAGAAGAAAAACTGTTTTTT	CASSRGDRKEEKLFF
once	TRBV6-1	TRBD2	TRBJ2-1	TGTGCCAGCAGTGAACCAGGACTAGCGGAGCAGTTCTTC	CASSEPGLAEQFF
-	TRBV6-6	TRBD1	TRBJ1-6	TGTGCCAGCAGTCCGCCGGGACAGGGGCATTCACCCCTCCACTTT	CASSPPGQGHSPLHF
-	TRBV19	TRBD1	TRBJ1-5	TGTGCCAGTAGTCACGGGACAGGGGGCGGAAAAGGCAATCAGCCCCAGCATTTT	CASSHGTGGGKGNQPQHF
-	TRBV18	TRBD1	TRBJ1-3	TGTGCCAGCTCACCAAGGACAGGAGGTGAAAACACCATATATTTT	CASSPRTGGENTIYF
few	TRBV18	-	TRBJ1-3	TGTGCCAGCTCACCGGGTCGAGAAGGCGGGAACACCATATATTTT	CASSPGREGGNTIYF
-	TRBV5-1	TRBD1	TRBJ1-5	TGCGCCAGCAGCGTCGGAGGGACAGGGGTCAATCAGCCCCAGCATTTT	CASSVGGTGVNQPQHF
-	TRBV2	-	TRBJ2-1	TGTGCCAGCAGTGAAAGGGGTACGTACAATGAGCAGTTCTTC	CASSERGTYNEQFF
few	TRBV2	-	TRBJ2-7	TGTGCCAGCAGTGTTCGGGGCGAGCAGTACTTC	CASSVRGEQYF
-	TRBV7-9	-	TRBJ1-2	TGTGCCAGCAGCTCGCCATCCCAATGGCCCACCTTC	CASSSPSQWPTF